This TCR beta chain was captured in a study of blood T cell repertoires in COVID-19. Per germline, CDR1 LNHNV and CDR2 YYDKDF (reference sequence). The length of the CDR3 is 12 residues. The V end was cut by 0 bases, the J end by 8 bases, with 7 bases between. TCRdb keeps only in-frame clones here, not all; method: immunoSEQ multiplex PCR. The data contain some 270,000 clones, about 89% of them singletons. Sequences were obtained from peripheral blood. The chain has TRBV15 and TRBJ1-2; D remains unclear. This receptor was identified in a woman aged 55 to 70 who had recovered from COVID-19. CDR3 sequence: CATSRDIRGYTF. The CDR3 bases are TGTGCCACCAGCAGAGATATCAGGGGCTACACCTTC.